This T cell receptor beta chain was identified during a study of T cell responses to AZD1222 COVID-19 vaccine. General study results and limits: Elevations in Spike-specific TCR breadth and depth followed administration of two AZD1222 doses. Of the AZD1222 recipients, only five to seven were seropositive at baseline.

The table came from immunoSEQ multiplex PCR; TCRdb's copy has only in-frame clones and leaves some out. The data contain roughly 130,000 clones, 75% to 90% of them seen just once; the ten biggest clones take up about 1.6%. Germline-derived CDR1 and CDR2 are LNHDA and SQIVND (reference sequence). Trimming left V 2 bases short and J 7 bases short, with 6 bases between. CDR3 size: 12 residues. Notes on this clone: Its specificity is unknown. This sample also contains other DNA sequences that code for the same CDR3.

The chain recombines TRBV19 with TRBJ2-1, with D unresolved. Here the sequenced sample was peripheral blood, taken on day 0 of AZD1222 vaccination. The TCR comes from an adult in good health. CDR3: CASSIPRNEQFF. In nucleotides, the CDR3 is TGTGCCAGTAGTATACCCCGGAATGAGCAGTTCTTC.